The clone carrying this T cell receptor beta chain occurred a few times. Antigen specificity is unknown. TCRdb itself ran the RT-PCR reads through MiXCR, one entry per CDR3 protein. The table records hundreds of thousands of distinct CDR3 sequences, around 15% of them present only once. Germline CDR1 SGDLS, CDR2 YYNGEE. J was trimmed by 2 bases and V by 3 bases; bases with no gene match: 9. The CDR3 has 16 amino acids. These data belong to a study of response to subunit inactivated influenza vaccine. Points from the study as a whole: Every seasonal influenza vaccination brings in few new T cells, the authors suggested.

Material: PBMCs from blood, obtained approximately 15 days before vaccination. This chain uses TRBV9 with TRBJ2-5, with 8 bases identical to TRBD2. The clonotype originates from a man in his forties or fifties who received an inactivated influenza vaccine. The CDR3 is CASSASATSVQETQYF. The CDR3 nucleotides read TGTGCCAGCAGCGCTTCGGCGACTAGCGTACAAGAGACCCAGTACTTC.